This entry is about one T cell receptor (beta chain). Arm-PCR with iRepertoire HTBI primers amplified the CDR3 regions for these TCR beta libraries. TCRdb reprocessed the multiplex PCR reads with MiXCR, giving one entry per CDR3 protein. The sample has 440,000 or so distinct CDR3 sequences, 16% seen once. This sample was included in a study of regulatory T cells in long-lasting Graves disease. Time point meaning: newly diagnosed GD, antithyroid drugs for less than 3 months. After RNA was extracted from PBMCs, the TCR library was made from it. These same data were also listed under a study on T cells in Graves' hyperthyroidism and ophthalmopathy. That paper notes: A 13 V-J model separated ophthalmopathy from stable hyperthyroidism.

The source material was peripheral blood mononuclear cells (PBMCs), sampled at new diagnosis, from a patient treated with antithyroid drugs. The TCR sequence derives from a woman aged 25 to 39 with Graves disease.

The CDR3 loop reads CSVDVVRDNEQFF. The CDR3, as DNA: TGCAGCGTTGATGTAGTACGGGACAATGAGCAGTTCTTC. The V call is TRBV29-1, the J call TRBJ2-1; D is ambiguous. V was cut by 3 bases and J by 5 bases, with 11 bases left in between. Germline CDR1 reads SQVTM; CDR2 reads ANQGSEA. The CDR3 extends over 13 amino acids.